The 19 T cell receptor beta chains presented below share a single source sample, sequenced in a study of technical replicates of blood from a handful of donors. The protocol was immunoSEQ multiplex PCR, while the TCRdb copy is restricted to in-frame clones and leaves out a portion. The repertoire holds 100,000 or so clones, 95% to 96% seen once, with 0.21% in the top ten. Specimen: T cells isolated from PBMCs. The receptors come from a human donor in good health.

The rearrangement uses TRBV9 and TRBJ1-2, with 7 bases lining up with TRBD1. From germline, CDR1 is SGDLS and CDR2 YYNGEE. The CDR3 has 15 amino acids. Trimming took 0 bases from V and 12 from J; bases not matched to a gene: 14. CDR3 DNA: TGTGCCAGCAGCGTAGGTGTGGGGTTAACAGGGGAAAACACCTTC. It is translated as CASSVGVGLTGENTF.

V and J are TRBV9 and TRBJ2-1, with 10 nucleotides matching TRBD2. The CDR3 is 15 amino acids. Germline CDR1 is SGDLS and CDR2 is YYNGEE. The J segment lost 6 bases and the V segment lost 0 bases, leaving 3 bases of the junction unmatched. The CDR3 region is CASSVGLAGVNEQFF. The CDR3 DNA is TGTGCCAGCAGCGTAGGTCTAGCGGGGGTCAATGAGCAGTTCTTC.

The CDR3 coding sequence is TGTGCCACCCAATTAGCGGGAGACACCGGGGAGCTGTTTTTT. Its protein is CATQLAGDTGELFF. The chain combines TRBV28 with TRBJ2-2; TRBD2 matches 9 bases. The length of the CDR3 is 14 residues. Trimming took 10 bases from V and 3 from J; bases not matched to a gene: 6. CDR1 is MDHEN, CDR2 SYDVKM, per germline.

The genes are TRBV11-1 and TRBJ1-2; TRBD1 agrees at 9 bases. The junction had 9 bases not matched to a gene; V was cut back by 5 bases and J by 8 bases. Germline V gene lookup returns CDR1 SGHAT and CDR2 FQDESV (reference sequence). The CDR3 has 14 residues. This CDR3 is CASSERGQGGGYTF. For the CDR3, the DNA is TGTGCCAGCAGCGAAAGGGGACAGGGTGGCGGCTACACCTTC. The full variable domain, with the rest looked up from reference TRBV11-1 and TRBJ1-2, is EAEVAQSPRYKITEKSQAVAFWCDPISGHATLYWYRQILGQGPELLVQFQDESVVDDSQLPKDRFSAERLKGVDSTLKIQPAELGDSAMYLCASSERGQGGGYTFGSGTRLTVV.

The chain is built from TRBV11-2 and TRBJ2-7; 7 nucleotides match TRBD1. With V trimmed by 6 bases and J by 1 base, 9 bases remained unmatched. The CDR3 runs to 15 residues. From germline, CDR1 is SGHAT and CDR2 FQNNGV. The CDR3 DNA sequence: TGTGCCAGCAGTCTAGACAGGGCTCAATCCTACGAGCAGTACTTC. Translated: CASSLDRAQSYEQYF.

CDR3 coding DNA: TGTGCCAGCAGCGAAAACAGGCGGTCGAACACTGAAGCTTTCTTT. It codes for CASSENRRSNTEAFF. The rearrangement joins TRBV11-2 to TRBJ1-1; perhaps TRBD1 as D (5 bases). This CDR3 is built from 15 residues. V lost 5 bases and J 1 base, leaving 14 bases between the germline ends. Per the germline V gene, CDR1 is SGHAT and CDR2 is FQNNGV. The whole variable domain, filled in from reference TRBV11-2 and TRBJ1-1, reads EAGVAQSPRYKIIEKRQSVAFWCNPISGHATLYWYQQILGQGPKLLIQFQNNGVVDDSQLPKDRFSAERLKGVDSTLKIQPAKLEDSAVYLCASSENRRSNTEAFFGQGTRLTVV.

This chain links TRBV7-8 with TRBJ2-1, with D possibly TRBD2 on 6 matching bases. This CDR3 has 17 residues. Germline CDR1 and CDR2: SGHVS and FQNEAQ. V lost 5 bases to trimming and J lost 0 bases, with 17 bases between them. This CDR3 reads CASSRERLVSSYNEQFF. In DNA, the CDR3 is TGTGCCAGCAGCAGAGAACGACTAGTTAGCTCCTACAATGAGCAGTTCTTC.

This chain connects TRBV6-6 to TRBJ1-3; D not resolved. CDR1 and CDR2 (germline): MNHNY, SVGAGI (reference sequence). The CDR3 length is 14 residues. Trimming took off 6 bases at V and 10 bases at J, with 19 bases between the two ends. The CDR3 DNA follows: TGTGCCAGCAGAAACCCCACCGGGATCGGGACCATATATTTT. This gives the protein CASRNPTGIGTIYF.

This chain uses TRBV7-9 with TRBJ2-7, with D unresolved. The CDR3 is made up of 13 amino acids. V shed 5 bases and J shed 2 bases, with 10 bases lying between them. CDR1 is SEHNR, CDR2 FQNEAQ, per germline (reference sequence). The CDR3 region is CASSPRSTYEQYF. CDR3 DNA sequence: TGTGCCAGCAGCCCCCGGAGTACCTACGAGCAGTACTTC.

The CDR3 DNA reads as TGTGCCAGCAGCTTCGGGCAGGGTCAGCCCCAGCATTTT. It codes for CASSFGQGQPQHF. This sequence joins TRBV5-6 and TRBJ1-5; TRBD1 is a possible D gene (5 bases). Germline-derived CDR1 and CDR2 are SGHDT and YYEEEE. The V end was cut by 2 bases, the J end by 6 bases, with 9 bases between. This CDR3 comprises 13 residues.

The chain combines TRBV7-9 with TRBJ1-2; D gene ambiguous. The CDR3 has 12 residues. Germline assignment: CDR1 SEHNR and CDR2 FQNEAQ (reference sequence). V was pared by 1 base and J by 8 bases, with 8 bases between. Here the CDR3 reads CASSLGGNGYTF. The CDR3 nucleotides are TGTGCCAGCAGCTTAGGAGGGAACGGCTACACCTTC.

The V gene is TRBV11-2, the J gene TRBJ2-1, with D possibly TRBD2 on 5 matching bases. V was pared by 2 bases and J by 6 bases, with 8 bases between. The CDR3 loop spans 13 amino acids. The V gene's germline CDR1 is SGHAT and CDR2 FQNNGV. This CDR3 is CASSLLRVNEQFF. The CDR3 DNA follows: TGTGCCAGCAGCTTACTGAGGGTCAATGAGCAGTTCTTC.

On this clone: The junction shows a germline mismatch at one end, possibly a read error. This sample also contains other DNA sequences that code for the same CDR3. J is TRBJ1-2 and V is TRBV2; TRBD1 agrees at 7 bases. Germline V lookup: CDR1 SNHLY, CDR2 FYNNEI. The CDR3 has 13 amino acids. The CDR3 is CASSPGTDYGYTF. The CDR3, as DNA: TGCGCCAGCAGCCCAGGGACAGACTATGGCTACACCTTC.

The chain couples TRBV7-9 to TRBJ2-1; TRBD2 matches at 7 bases. Germline CDR1 and CDR2: SEHNR and FQNEAQ (reference sequence). V trimming: 5 bases; J trimming: 13 bases; junction bases outside the gene matches: 8. The CDR3 loop spans 12 amino acids. Here the CDR3 reads CASSQQAGTQFF. DNA of the CDR3: TGTGCCAGCAGCCAGCAAGCGGGGACTCAGTTCTTC.

This chain connects TRBV20-1 to TRBJ2-4; tentatively, D is TRBD1 (6 bases). The CDR3 is made up of 11 amino acids. Germline lookup yields CDR1 DFQATT and CDR2 SNEGSKA (reference sequence). V dropped 6 bases and J dropped 14 bases, with 17 bases sitting between them. This CDR3 is CSANGATGEYF. CDR3 DNA: TGCAGTGCGAACGGGGCGACAGGAGAGTACTTC.

This clone came up a few times. Here the CDR3 reads CASSTDPLGGEQYF. The CDR3 DNA sequence: TGTGCCAGCAGCACGGACCCGCTAGGAGGCGAGCAGTACTTC. V is TRBV5-5 and J is TRBJ2-7; the D gene is possibly TRBD2 (5 bases). Germline V gene data show CDR1 as SGHKS and CDR2 as YYEKEE (reference sequence). The CDR3 loop spans 14 amino acids. The V and J ends lost 4 bases and 6 bases respectively, with 17 bases between them.

The rearrangement uses TRBV7-6 and TRBJ2-1; TRBD2 aligns across 9 bases. Germline CDR1 reads SGHVS; CDR2 reads FNYEAQ. This CDR3 is built from 15 residues. The ends lost 1 base at V and 7 bases at J; junction bases unmatched: 5. As DNA, the CDR3 is TGTGCCAGCAGCTTAGGAGGTAGCGGGAGTAATGAGCAGTTCTTC. Its translation: CASSLGGSGSNEQFF.

V is TRBV5-5 and J is TRBJ1-5; D is uncertain. CDR1 is SGHKS and CDR2 is YYEKEE in the germline V gene (reference sequence). The CDR3 sequence is 13 residues long. Trimming cost V 2 bases and J 2 bases, with 5 bases left between them. CDR3 residues: CASSFFGNQPQHF. The CDR3 region has the DNA TGTGCCAGCAGCTTCTTTGGCAATCAGCCCCAGCATTTT.

The chain employs TRBV13 and TRBJ2-7; D not resolved. Germline CDR1 PRHDT, CDR2 FYEKMQ (reference sequence). Trimming cost V 0 bases and J 4 bases, with 7 bases left between them. The CDR3 sequence is 13 residues long. The CDR3 bases are TGTGCCAGCAGCTTAGGTTCCGGGTACGAGCAGTACTTC. It yields the protein CASSLGSGYEQYF.